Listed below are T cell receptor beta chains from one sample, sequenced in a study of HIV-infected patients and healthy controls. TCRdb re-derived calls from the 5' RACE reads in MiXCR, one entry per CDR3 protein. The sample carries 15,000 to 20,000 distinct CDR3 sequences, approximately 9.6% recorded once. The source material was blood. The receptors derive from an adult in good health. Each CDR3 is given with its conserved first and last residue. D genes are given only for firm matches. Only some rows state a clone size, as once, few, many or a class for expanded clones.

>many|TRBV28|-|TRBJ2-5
TGTGCCAGCAGTTTAGTCAGGGGCCCTCGCCAAGAGACCCAGTACTTC
CASSLVRGPRQETQYF
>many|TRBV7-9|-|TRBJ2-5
TGTGCCAGCAGCTTATGGGGCAAAGAGACCCAGTACTTC
CASSLWGKETQYF
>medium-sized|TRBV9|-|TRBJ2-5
TGTGCCAGCAGCGTCCGTCCCCTCTACGGGGAGACCCAGTACTTC
CASSVRPLYGETQYF
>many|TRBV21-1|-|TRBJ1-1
TGTGCCAGCAGGCCCGACCGGGAAGCTTTCTTT
CASRPDREAFF
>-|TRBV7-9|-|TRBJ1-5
TGTGCCAGCACCCTAGGGGCAGCTAATCAGCCCCAGCATTTT
CASTLGAANQPQHF
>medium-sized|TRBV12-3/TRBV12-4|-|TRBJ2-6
TGTGCCAGCACCCTCCCGGAAGGCAGGTCTCCCTCCTCTGGGGCCAACGTCCTGACTTTC
CASTLPEGRSPSSGANVLTF
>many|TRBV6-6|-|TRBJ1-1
TGTGCCAGCAGTCTAGACCCGAACACTGAAGCTTTCTTT
CASSLDPNTEAFF
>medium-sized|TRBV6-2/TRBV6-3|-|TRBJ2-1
TGTGCCAGCAGTTACAAGAGCTCCTACAATGAGCAGTTCTTC
CASSYKSSYNEQFF
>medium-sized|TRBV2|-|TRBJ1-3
TGTGCCAGCAGTGAAAATGGAAACACCATATATTTT
CASSENGNTIYF
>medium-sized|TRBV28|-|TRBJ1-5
TGTGCCAGCAGTCTACCGGGACTGATTAATCAGCCCCAGCATTTT
CASSLPGLINQPQHF
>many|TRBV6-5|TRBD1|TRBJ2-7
TGTGCCAGCAGTCAGGGGGTGTCCTACGAGCAGTACTTC
CASSQGVSYEQYF
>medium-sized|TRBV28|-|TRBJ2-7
TGTGCCAGCAGGCACGATAGCGGACACGTCTCCTACGAGCAGTACTTC
CASRHDSGHVSYEQYF
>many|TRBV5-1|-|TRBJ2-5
TGCGCCAGCAGCCCCGCCGGGCCCCAACAAGAGACCCAGTACTTC
CASSPAGPQQETQYF
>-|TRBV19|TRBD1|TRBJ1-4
TGTGCCAGTAGAGGACAGGCAACTAATGAAAAACTGTTTTTT
CASRGQATNEKLFF
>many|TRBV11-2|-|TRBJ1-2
TGTGCCTCGACCGGGGGGGACCTCCCAAACTATGGCTACACCTTC
CASTGGDLPNYGYTF
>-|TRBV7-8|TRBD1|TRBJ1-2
TGTGCCAGCAGCCCAGAACCGGGACAGAGGGCCTATGGCTACACCTTC
CASSPEPGQRAYGYTF
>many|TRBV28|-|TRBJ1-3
TGTGCCAGCAGTTATGGGGGACGAAACACCATATATTTT
CASSYGGRNTIYF
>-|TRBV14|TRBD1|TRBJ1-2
TGTGCCAGCAGCCAAGAAGGGGGCCTGCCAGTCTATGGCTACACCTTC
CASSQEGGLPVYGYTF
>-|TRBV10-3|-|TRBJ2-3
TGTGCCATCAGGCAGCTGAGCACAGATACGCAGTATTTT
CAIRQLSTDTQYF
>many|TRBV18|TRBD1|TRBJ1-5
TGTGCCAGCTCACCACGGAACCCCCATCGACAGGGCCTTTTTCAGCCCCAGCATTTT
CASSPRNPHRQGLFQPQHF
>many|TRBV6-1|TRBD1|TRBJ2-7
TGTGCCAGTCGTCCCGGGACAGGGCCGGGGGAGCAGTACTTC
CASRPGTGPGEQYF
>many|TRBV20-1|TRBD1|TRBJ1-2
TGCAGTGCTAGAGAGGACAGGGGGCTTTGGGGCTACACCTTC
CSAREDRGLWGYTF
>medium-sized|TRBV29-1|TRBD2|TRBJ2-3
TGCAGCGTTGTCGCGGGGGGGCAAGATACGCAGTATTTT
CSVVAGGQDTQYF
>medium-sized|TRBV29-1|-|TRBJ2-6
TGCAGCGTCGAGCACGGTAGCTCTGGGGCCAACGTCCTGACTTTC
CSVEHGSSGANVLTF
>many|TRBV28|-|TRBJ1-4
TGTGCCAGCAGTTCGATAGAAAAACTGTTTTTT
CASSSIEKLFF
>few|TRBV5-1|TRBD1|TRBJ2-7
TGCGCCAGCAGCCTGGCGGGACAGGGTCCCTACGAGCAGTACTTC
CASSLAGQGPYEQYF
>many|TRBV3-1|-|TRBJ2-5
TGTGCCAGCAGTCCGAGGGGGCGGGGTCCAGAGACCCAGTACTTC
CASSPRGRGPETQYF
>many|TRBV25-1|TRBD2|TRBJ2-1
TGTGCCAGCAGCGAGACTAGCGGGTACAATAATGAGCAGTTCTTC
CASSETSGYNNEQFF
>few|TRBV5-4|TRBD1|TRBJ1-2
TGTGCCAGCAGCACTGACAGGGGGCGAAGTGGCTACACCTTC
CASSTDRGRSGYTF
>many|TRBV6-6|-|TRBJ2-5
TGTGCCAGCAGTTATTATCGTACAGAAGAGACCCAGTACTTC
CASSYYRTEETQYF
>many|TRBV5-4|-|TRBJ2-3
TGTGCCAGCAGCACTGGACTACACTCGGGAACAGATACGCAGTATTTT
CASSTGLHSGTDTQYF
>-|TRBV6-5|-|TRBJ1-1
TGTGCCAGCAGTTATTCCGTCAGGGACACTGAAGCTTTCTTT
CASSYSVRDTEAFF
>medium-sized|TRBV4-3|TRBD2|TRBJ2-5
TGCGCCAGCAGCCAAGAGGGTCCGGGGGGCCAAGAGACCCAGTACTTC
CASSQEGPGGQETQYF
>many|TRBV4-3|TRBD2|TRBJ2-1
TGCGCCAGCAGCCAGACTAGCGGGAGTTTTTGGTCCTACAATGAGCAGTTCTTC
CASSQTSGSFWSYNEQFF
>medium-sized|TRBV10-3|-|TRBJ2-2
TGTGCCATCAGTGACAGGGACACCGGGGAGCTGTTTTTT
CAISDRDTGELFF
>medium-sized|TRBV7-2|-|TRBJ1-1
TGTGCCAGCACGCGATTAGGGACTGAAGCTTTCTTT
CASTRLGTEAFF
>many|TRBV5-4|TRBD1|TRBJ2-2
TGTGCCAGCAGTTCCGGGACAGTCAACACCGGGGAGCTGTTTTTT
CASSSGTVNTGELFF
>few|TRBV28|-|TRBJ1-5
TGTGCCAGCGGGCCCGGCCACAATCAGCCCCAGCATTTT
CASGPGHNQPQHF
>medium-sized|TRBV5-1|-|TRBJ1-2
TGCGCAACCAAAGCCGACGGATCTTCAGGAGGGTATGGCTACACCTTC
CATKADGSSGGYGYTF
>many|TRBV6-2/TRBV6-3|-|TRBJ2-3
TGTGCCAGCCAAGGTTGGGGGCAGGGTCCAGATACGCAGTATTTT
CASQGWGQGPDTQYF
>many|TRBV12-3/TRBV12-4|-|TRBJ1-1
TGTGCCAGCAGTTTAGGGACGGTGAACACTGAAGCTTTCTTT
CASSLGTVNTEAFF
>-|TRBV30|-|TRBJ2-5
TGTGCCTGGTTGCTCCAGGGTATCCAAGAGACCCAGTACTTC
CAWLLQGIQETQYF
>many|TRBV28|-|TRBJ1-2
TGTGCCAGCAGCGCGACATTATATGGCTACACCTTC
CASSATLYGYTF
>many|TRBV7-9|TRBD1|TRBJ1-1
TGTGCCAGCAGCATAGGGCAGACAGGGGACACTGAAGCTTTCTTT
CASSIGQTGDTEAFF
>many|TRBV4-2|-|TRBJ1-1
TGTGCCAGCAGCCAGGGGGACCTCCAGCACACTGAAGCTTTCTTT
CASSQGDLQHTEAFF
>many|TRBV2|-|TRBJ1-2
TGTGCCAGGGACGGGCGCTACACCTTC
CARDGRYTF
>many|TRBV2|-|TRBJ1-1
TGTGCCAGCAGTGAAGATGGGGGGGCGTATGAAGCTTTCTTT
CASSEDGGAYEAFF
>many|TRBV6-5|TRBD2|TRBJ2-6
TGTGCCAGCAGCTCCCCTGCCCTCTTAAGCGGGAACGGGGCCAACGTCCTGACTTTC
CASSSPALLSGNGANVLTF
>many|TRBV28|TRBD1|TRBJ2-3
TGTGCCAGCAGCCGAGGGACAGGGGGCACAGATACGCAGTATTTT
CASSRGTGGTDTQYF
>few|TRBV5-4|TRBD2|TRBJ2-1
TGTGCCAGCAGCTTAGCGGGGGCCTCCTACAATGAGCAGTTCTTC
CASSLAGASYNEQFF
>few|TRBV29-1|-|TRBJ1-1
TGCAGCGTCGAAAAATTACAGGGGAACACTGAAGCTTTCTTT
CSVEKLQGNTEAFF
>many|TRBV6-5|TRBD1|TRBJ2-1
TGTGCCAGCAGTCGGGACAGGGGCCAACCTGAGCAGTTCTTC
CASSRDRGQPEQFF
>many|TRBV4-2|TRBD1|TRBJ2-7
TGTGCCAGCAGCCCGCAGGAGACAGGGGGCTACGAGCAGTACTTC
CASSPQETGGYEQYF